This T cell receptor (beta chain) was retrieved from a study of T cell responses to AZD1222 COVID-19 vaccine. The data were produced by immunoSEQ multiplex PCR, yet TCRdb's version contains in-frame clones alone and is incomplete. The table has approximately 140,000 clones, more than 85% seen once; the top ten hold over 4%. The TCR sequence derives from an adult who received the AZD1222 COVID-19 vaccine. The sample consisted of peripheral blood, taken 28 days after the second AZD1222 dose.

The CDR3 is CASSTRQGIGPLHF. The CDR3 region has the DNA TGTGCCAGCAGCACCCGACAGGGTATTGGTCCCCTCCACTTT. J is TRBJ1-6 and V is TRBV9; 7 bases agree with TRBD1. V lost 4 bases and J lost 13; bases outside the gene matches: 11. This CDR3 has 14 amino acids. CDR1 and CDR2 (germline): SGDLS, YYNGEE. Complete variable domain (other parts from reference TRBV9 and TRBJ1-6): DSGVTQTPKHLITATGQRVTLRCSPRSGDLSVYWYQQSLDQGLQFLIQYYNGEERAKGNILERFSAQQFPDLHSELNLSSLELGDSALYFCASSTRQGIGPLHFGNGTRLTVT.